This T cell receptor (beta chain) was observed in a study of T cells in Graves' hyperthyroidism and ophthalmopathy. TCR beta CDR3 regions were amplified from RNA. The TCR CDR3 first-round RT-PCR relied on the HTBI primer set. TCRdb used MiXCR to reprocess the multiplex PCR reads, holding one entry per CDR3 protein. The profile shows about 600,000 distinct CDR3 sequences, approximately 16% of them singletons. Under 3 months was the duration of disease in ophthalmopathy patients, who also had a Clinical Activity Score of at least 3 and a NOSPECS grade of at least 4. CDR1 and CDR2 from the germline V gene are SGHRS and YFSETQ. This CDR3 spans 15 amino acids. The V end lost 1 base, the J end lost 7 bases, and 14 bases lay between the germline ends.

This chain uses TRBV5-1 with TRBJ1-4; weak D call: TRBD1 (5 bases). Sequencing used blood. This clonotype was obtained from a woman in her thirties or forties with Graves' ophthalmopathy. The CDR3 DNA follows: TGCGCCAGCAGCTTGCAGGGCGGCTGGGGTGAAAAACTGTTTTTT. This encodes CASSLQGGWGEKLFF. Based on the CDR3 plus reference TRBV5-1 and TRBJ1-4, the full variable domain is KAGVTQTPRYLIKTRGQQVTLSCSPISGHRSVSWYQQTPGQGLQFLFEYFSETQRNKGNFPGRFSGRQFSNSRSEMNVSTLELGDSALYLCASSLQGGWGEKLFFGSGTQLSVL.